The 19 T cell receptor beta chains below all came from one sample that was sequenced in a study of regulatory T cells in long-lasting Graves disease. CDR3 regions were amplified by Arm-PCR using iRepertoire HTBI primers to build TCR beta libraries. MiXCR was run by TCRdb on the multiplex PCR reads, yielding one entry per CDR3 protein. Seen here are some 370,000 distinct CDR3 sequences, less than 25% observed once, and the top ten hold less than 25%. Sample time point: persistent/refractory GD, antithyroid drugs over 5 years with positive TRAb. There was RNA extracted from PBMCs, and the TCR library was made from it. The starting material was peripheral blood mononuclear cells (PBMCs), obtained when the disease was refractory, from a patient treated with antithyroid drugs. The receptors were sampled from a female donor with Graves disease.

This clonotype appeared a few times. The chain joins TRBV27 to TRBJ1-1; D may be TRBD1 (5 bases). V was cut by 0 bases and J by 0 bases, with 8 bases left in between. Per the germline V gene, CDR1 is MNHEY and CDR2 is SMNVEV (reference sequence). The CDR3 totals 15 residues. This CDR3 is CASSLSGVMNTEAFF. DNA of the CDR3: TGTGCCAGCAGTTTATCGGGGGTGATGAACACTGAAGCTTTCTTT.

Regarding this clonotype: Just one base apart from a much larger clone, this may be a read error. Lacking the conserved final phenylalanine or tryptophan, this CDR3 likely reflects a read error. The chain couples TRBV12-3 or TRBV12-4 to TRBJ2-7; D might be TRBD1 (6 bases). Trimming cost V 6 bases and J 2 bases, with 14 bases left between them. The CDR3 is 14 amino acids. CDR3 region: CASSQTGLPYEQYS. CDR3 nucleotides: TGTGCCAGCAGCCAAACAGGGTTACCCTACGAGCAGTACTCC.

The V and J genes are TRBV20-1 and TRBJ1-2, with D perhaps matching TRBD1 (5 bases). Trimming took off 2 bases at V and 4 bases at J, with 17 bases between the two ends. Looked up from germline, CDR1 is DFQATT and CDR2 is SNEGSKA (reference sequence). The CDR3 has 15 residues. The CDR3 sequence: CSARRGRREVYGYTF. CDR3 in DNA: TGCAGTGCTAGAAGGGGTAGGAGGGAGGTCTATGGCTACACCTTC.

This clonotype has just a few counts. The gene calls are TRBV11-2 and TRBJ2-7; 7 bases agree with TRBD1. The CDR3 has 15 residues. CDR1 is SGHAT and CDR2 is FQNNGV in the germline V gene. The junction had 5 bases not matched to a gene; V was cut back by 1 base and J by 2 bases. This chain's CDR3 is CASSLGPTGPYEQYF. CDR3 bases: TGTGCCAGCAGCTTAGGTCCGACAGGGCCCTACGAGCAGTACTTC.

This clonotype was counted ten times or more. CDR3 in DNA: TGTGCCAGCAGCTTTCCGGGACTAGCGGGAGAGACCCAGTACTTC. Protein product: CASSFPGLAGETQYF. The J gene is TRBJ2-5, the V gene TRBV7-2; 12 bases line up with TRBD2. The CDR3 length is 15 residues. V shed 3 bases, J shed 4 bases, and the junction held 3 bases outside the gene matches. Germline-derived CDR1 and CDR2 are SGHTA and FQGNSA.

As to this clonotype: Relative to the germline gene, one junction end is altered; a read error may explain this. The chain carries TRBV6-5 and TRBJ1-5, with D possibly being TRBD1 (5 bases). This CDR3 spans 18 amino acids. Germline V gene sequence: CDR1 MNHEY, CDR2 SVGAGI. The CDR3 DNA follows: TGTGCCAGCAGTTATTTGTCGCGGGACGCCTTTAGCACTCAGCCCCAGCATTTT. It codes for CASSYLSRDAFSTQPQHF.

The V and J genes are TRBV9 and TRBJ2-1, with D possibly matching TRBD2 (5 bases). V was shortened by 3 bases and J by 9 bases, with 16 bases between the two germline ends. CDR3 length equals 14 residues. Germline lookup yields CDR1 SGDLS and CDR2 YYNGEE. CDR3 in DNA: TGTGCCAGCAGCGCTCTACTAGTGGCCGGTGAGCAGTTCTTC. This translates into CASSALLVAGEQFF.

This clonotype has only a few counts. V is TRBV11-2 and J is TRBJ2-1; 14 positions match TRBD2. The trim removed 4 bases at V and 8 bases at J, leaving 7 bases unmatched. Germline-derived CDR1 and CDR2 are SGHAT and FQNNGV. There are 16 residues in the CDR3. The CDR3 is CASSSRTSGRSDEQFF. Written as DNA, the CDR3 is TGTGCCAGCAGCTCCAGGACTAGCGGGAGGTCGGATGAGCAGTTCTTC.

This clonotype appeared a few times. The J gene is TRBJ1-4, the V gene TRBV12-3 or TRBV12-4, with D tentatively TRBD1 (5 bases). V lost 5 bases, J lost 8 bases, and 15 bases lay in between. This CDR3 contains 14 residues. CDR3: CASSARVDSEKLFF. DNA for the CDR3: TGTGCCAGCAGTGCCAGGGTAGACTCGGAAAAACTGTTTTTT.

Ten or more counts support this clonotype. The genes are TRBV10-3 and TRBJ2-7; 11 bases fit TRBD2. Germline V gene data show CDR1 as ENHRY and CDR2 as SYGVKD. The CDR3 extends over 14 amino acids. With V trimmed by 3 bases and J by 4 bases, 2 bases remained unmatched. The CDR3 DNA follows: TGTGCCATCAGTGAAACTAGCGGGAGATACGAGCAGTACTTC. This codes for CAISETSGRYEQYF.

This clonotype appeared many times. This chain uses TRBV7-2 with TRBJ2-7, with D tentatively TRBD2 (6 bases). V dropped 3 bases and J dropped 4 bases, with 13 bases sitting between them. CDR1 SGHTA and CDR2 FQGNSA come from the germline V gene. CDR3 length: 14 amino acids. The CDR3 loop reads CASSFGLGGYEQYF. CDR3 DNA sequence: TGTGCCAGCAGCTTCGGGCTTGGGGGGTACGAGCAGTACTTC.

This sequence joins TRBV13 and TRBJ2-7; D not certain. The CDR3 contains 15 residues. Germline V gene lookup returns CDR1 PRHDT and CDR2 FYEKMQ (reference sequence). V was pared by 3 bases and J by 4 bases, with 16 bases between. CDR3 protein: CASSFLNGDTYEQYF. CDR3 sequence (DNA): TGTGCCAGCAGCTTCCTGAATGGGGATACATACGAGCAGTACTTC.

This clonotype has at least ten counts. The chain recombines TRBV30 with TRBJ2-7, with a possible D match to TRBD1 (6 bases). The CDR3 is 14 amino acids. Germline-derived CDR1 and CDR2 are GTSNPN and SVGIG (reference sequence). The CDR3, as DNA: TGTGCGGCGCTATTCACAGGGATGACCTACGAGCAGTACTTC. Amino acid sequence: CAALFTGMTYEQYF.

This clonotype was detected many times. The CDR3 here is CASSDTGVYGYTF. The CDR3 nucleotides read TGTGCCAGCAGTGACACAGGGGTCTATGGCTACACCTTC. The rearrangement uses TRBV6-1 and TRBJ1-2; 7 bases fit TRBD1. CDR1 is MNHNS, CDR2 SASEGT, per germline. The CDR3 contains 13 residues. V shed 3 bases, J shed 4 bases, and the junction held 2 bases outside the gene matches.

The rearrangement joins TRBV10-2 to TRBJ2-4; D may match TRBD1 or TRBD2 (6 bases each). CDR3 length: 14 amino acids. Germline CDR1 WSHSY, CDR2 SAAADI. V lost 1 base and J 9 bases, leaving 13 bases between the germline ends. The CDR3 sequence is CASSEFPGASIQYF. The DNA for the CDR3 is TGCGCCAGCAGTGAGTTCCCGGGGGCGAGCATTCAGTACTTC.

This clonotype appeared many times. This chain connects TRBV10-3 to TRBJ2-7; 9 bases align to TRBD1. The germline V gene has CDR1 ENHRY and CDR2 SYGVKD. Germline trimming cut 3 bases from V and 2 bases from J; bases unmatched to any gene: 5. CDR3 length: 15 residues. CDR3 in DNA: TGTGCCATCAGTGACCCGGGACAGGGAACCTACGAGCAGTACTTC. Encoded protein: CAISDPGQGTYEQYF.

This clonotype has a count of ten or more. The chain combines TRBV12-3 or TRBV12-4 with TRBJ1-4, with 8 bases matching TRBD1. V dropped 4 bases and J dropped 7; count of bases not matched to a gene: 8. The CDR3 consists of 15 residues. CDR3 coding DNA: TGTGCCAGCAGTTCGGACAGGGTTCGAGGTGAAAAACTGTTTTTT. It yields the protein CASSSDRVRGEKLFF.

This clonotype was found a few times. The gene calls are TRBV6-2 or TRBV6-3 and TRBJ2-2; 9 bases align to TRBD2. Germline values: CDR1 MNHEY, CDR2 SVGEGT. CDR3 length: 14 amino acids. With V trimmed by 6 bases and J by 3 bases, 2 bases remained unmatched. In nucleotides, the CDR3 is TGTGCCAGCAGAGGCGGGGGGGACACCGGGGAGCTGTTTTTT. Amino acids: CASRGGGDTGELFF.

This chain uses TRBV28 with TRBJ2-2; TRBD2 agrees at 7 bases. Trimming removed 3 bases from V and 1 base from J; junction bases left unmatched: 5. There are 16 residues in the CDR3. The germline gives CDR1 MDHEN, CDR2 SYDVKM. CDR3 bases: TGTGCCAGCAGTTTCCCTAGCGGTTTGAACACCGGGGAGCTGTTTTTT. As protein: CASSFPSGLNTGELFF.